The 15 T cell receptor beta chains in this list originate from one sample, sequenced in a study of blood T cells in healthy people across ages. Together with a sample-barcoded 5' primer, a J-beta primer mix was included in a second PCR lasting roughly 6 to 12 cycles. Each CDR3 protein gets one entry after TCRdb re-called the 5' RACE reads with MiXCR. The profile shows hundreds of thousands of distinct CDR3 sequences, 40% to 45% of them singletons. Sequences were obtained from blood. These receptors were obtained from a man older than 75 in good health.

The rearrangement uses TRBV21-1 and TRBJ1-1; TRBD1, as called in the table, went unchecked against the DNA. TRBV21-1 is a pseudogene. The CDR3 is 18 amino acids. The CDR3 here is CASSKAQGARGMNTEAFF. The CDR3 DNA follows: TGTGCCAGCAGCAAAGCGCAGGGGGCTAGGGGAATGAACACTGAAGCTTTCTTT.

The J gene is TRBJ2-7, the V gene TRBV20-1, with D possibly matching TRBD2 (5 bases). V was clipped by 2 bases and J by 0 bases, with 20 bases between them. The CDR3 is made up of 17 amino acids. The germline V gene encodes CDR1 DFQATT and CDR2 SNEGSKA (reference sequence). The CDR3 loop reads CSARPFGVTGNSYEQYF. The CDR3 DNA reads as TGCAGTGCTAGACCATTCGGGGTCACGGGAAACTCCTACGAGCAGTACTTC.

The chain couples TRBV7-2 to TRBJ2-5, with 11 bases lining up with TRBD2. In germline, CDR1 is SGHTA, CDR2 FQGNSA. The CDR3 has 17 amino acids. The J segment lost 5 bases and the V segment lost 3 bases, leaving 11 bases of the junction unmatched. The CDR3 sequence: CASSLGGTSGQRETQYF. In nucleotides, the CDR3 is TGTGCCAGCAGCTTGGGAGGGACTAGCGGTCAGAGGGAGACCCAGTACTTC.

This clonotype was counted a few times. The V gene is TRBV5-1, the J gene TRBJ2-7; 9 nucleotides align to TRBD1. Germline trimming cut 6 bases from V and 4 bases from J; bases unmatched to any gene: 5. From germline, CDR1 is SGHRS and CDR2 YFSETQ. The CDR3 is 13 amino acids. In nucleotides, the CDR3 is TGCGCCAGCACGACCGGACAGGGGTACGAGCAGTACTTC. Protein product: CASTTGQGYEQYF.

This clonotype was counted between two and nine times. The V call is TRBV20-1, the J call TRBJ2-1, with D maybe TRBD1 (6 bases). The CDR3 has 16 amino acids. In germline, CDR1 is DFQATT, CDR2 SNEGSKA (reference sequence). The V and J ends lost 5 bases and 3 bases respectively, with 20 bases between them. Here the CDR3 reads CSADGRSGQRYNEQFF. As DNA, the CDR3 is TGCAGTGCTGACGGACGGTCGGGACAACGCTACAATGAGCAGTTCTTC.

The chain employs TRBV7-8 and TRBJ2-7; 11 positions agree with TRBD2. The CDR3 is made up of 16 amino acids. Losses at the gene ends were 5 bases for V and 2 bases for J; bases not matched to a gene: 8. Germline V gives CDR1 SGHVS, CDR2 FQNEAQ. In nucleotides, the CDR3 is TGTGCCAGCAGCCTTATCATTAGCGGGAGGGCCTACGAGCAGTACTTC. It codes for CASSLIISGRAYEQYF.

The chain recombines TRBV29-1 with TRBJ2-7, with D unresolved. Germline values: CDR1 SQVTM, CDR2 ANQGSEA. The CDR3 contains 14 residues. V was pared by 3 bases and J by 7 bases, with 19 bases between. Written as DNA, the CDR3 is TGCAGCGTTGACCCCTCGTTTGTGGGCACTGAGCAGTACTTC. It codes for CSVDPSFVGTEQYF.

This chain connects TRBV9 to TRBJ2-3; 9 bases map to TRBD2. From germline, CDR1 is SGDLS and CDR2 YYNGEE. Trimming at V came to 3 bases and at J to 0 bases, leaving 5 bases not matched to a gene. The CDR3 covers 16 residues. CDR3 sequence reads: CASSGSGGLSTDTQYF. The CDR3 nucleotides read TGTGCCAGCAGCGGCAGCGGGGGGCTCAGCACAGATACGCAGTATTTT. The complete variable domain, with remaining parts taken from reference TRBV9 and TRBJ2-3, reads DSGVTQTPKHLITATGQRVTLRCSPRSGDLSVYWYQQSLDQGLQFLIQYYNGEERAKGNILERFSAQQFPDLHSELNLSSLELGDSALYFCASSGSGGLSTDTQYFGPGTRLTVL.

J is TRBJ2-1 and V is TRBV9, with 9 bases matching TRBD2. CDR1 is SGDLS, CDR2 YYNGEE, per germline. The CDR3 is 15 residues long. J gave up 4 bases and V 0 bases, and 2 bases lay outside the gene matches. The CDR3, as DNA: TGTGCCAGCAGCGTAGTAGCGGGAGAGTACAATGAGCAGTTCTTC. Its protein is CASSVVAGEYNEQFF.

This sequence joins TRBV12-3 or TRBV12-4 and TRBJ2-7; tentatively, D is TRBD1 (6 bases). Trimming stripped 4 bases from V and 6 bases from J, with 22 bases between. The CDR3 is 16 amino acids. CDR3 nucleotides: TGTGCCAGCAGTTCCGACTACAGGGCTGACTCCCTCGAGCAGTACTTC. Its protein product is CASSSDYRADSLEQYF.

This chain links TRBV7-9 with TRBJ1-1, with D perhaps TRBD1 (6 bases). The CDR3 spans 15 residues. Germline V gene data show CDR1 as SEHNR and CDR2 as FQNEAQ (reference sequence). V dropped 5 bases and J dropped 5 bases, with 18 bases sitting between them. The CDR3: CASSRLNRVMTEAFF. The CDR3 DNA is TGTGCCAGCAGCCGCCTCAACAGGGTAATGACTGAAGCTTTCTTT. Full variable domain (missing parts from reference TRBV7-9 and TRBJ1-1): DTGVSQNPRHKITKRGQNVTFRCDPISEHNRLYWYRQTLGQGPEFLTYFQNEAQLEKSRLLSDRFSAERPKGSFSTLEIQRTEQGDSAMYLCASSRLNRVMTEAFFGQGTRLTVV.

The chain couples TRBV6-5 to TRBJ2-5; 8 bases are shared with TRBD1. Trimming removed 2 bases from V and 0 bases from J; junction bases left unmatched: 14. The germline V gene encodes CDR1 MNHEY and CDR2 SVGAGI. This CDR3 spans 19 amino acids. CDR3 nucleotides: TGTGCCAGCAGTTACAGGGACAGAAGCAGGGGGCTGTACCAAGAGACCCAGTACTTC. It is translated as CASSYRDRSRGLYQETQYF.

This chain links TRBV7-9 with TRBJ1-2; D is perhaps TRBD1 (5 bases). The CDR3 is 16 amino acids. The V gene's germline CDR1 is SEHNR and CDR2 FQNEAQ (reference sequence). V was shortened by 5 bases and J by 4 bases, with 20 bases between the two germline ends. The CDR3 loop is CASSDQGNLGSYGYTF. The CDR3 coding sequence is TGTGCCAGCAGCGACCAGGGAAACCTCGGATCCTATGGCTACACCTTC.

This clonotype was observed a handful of times. This sequence joins TRBV7-2 and TRBJ2-3, with TRBD2 identical over 9 bases. The CDR3 is 19 amino acids. After removal of 1 base from V and 2 bases from J, the junction contained 13 bases not matched to a gene. CDR1 and CDR2 (germline): SGHTA, FQGNSA. DNA of the CDR3: TGTGCCAGCAGCTTAGATATTCCAGCGGGGGGCGATTTCACAGATACGCAGTATTTT. This translates into CASSLDIPAGGDFTDTQYF.

The genes are TRBV7-2 and TRBJ1-2, with D hard to call. The length of the CDR3 is 13 residues. V dropped 2 bases and J dropped 7 bases, with 11 bases sitting between them. CDR1 SGHTA and CDR2 FQGNSA come from the germline V gene. The CDR3 DNA reads TGTGCCAGCAGCTTATACGGCATCTCTGGCTACACCTTC. Protein product: CASSLYGISGYTF.